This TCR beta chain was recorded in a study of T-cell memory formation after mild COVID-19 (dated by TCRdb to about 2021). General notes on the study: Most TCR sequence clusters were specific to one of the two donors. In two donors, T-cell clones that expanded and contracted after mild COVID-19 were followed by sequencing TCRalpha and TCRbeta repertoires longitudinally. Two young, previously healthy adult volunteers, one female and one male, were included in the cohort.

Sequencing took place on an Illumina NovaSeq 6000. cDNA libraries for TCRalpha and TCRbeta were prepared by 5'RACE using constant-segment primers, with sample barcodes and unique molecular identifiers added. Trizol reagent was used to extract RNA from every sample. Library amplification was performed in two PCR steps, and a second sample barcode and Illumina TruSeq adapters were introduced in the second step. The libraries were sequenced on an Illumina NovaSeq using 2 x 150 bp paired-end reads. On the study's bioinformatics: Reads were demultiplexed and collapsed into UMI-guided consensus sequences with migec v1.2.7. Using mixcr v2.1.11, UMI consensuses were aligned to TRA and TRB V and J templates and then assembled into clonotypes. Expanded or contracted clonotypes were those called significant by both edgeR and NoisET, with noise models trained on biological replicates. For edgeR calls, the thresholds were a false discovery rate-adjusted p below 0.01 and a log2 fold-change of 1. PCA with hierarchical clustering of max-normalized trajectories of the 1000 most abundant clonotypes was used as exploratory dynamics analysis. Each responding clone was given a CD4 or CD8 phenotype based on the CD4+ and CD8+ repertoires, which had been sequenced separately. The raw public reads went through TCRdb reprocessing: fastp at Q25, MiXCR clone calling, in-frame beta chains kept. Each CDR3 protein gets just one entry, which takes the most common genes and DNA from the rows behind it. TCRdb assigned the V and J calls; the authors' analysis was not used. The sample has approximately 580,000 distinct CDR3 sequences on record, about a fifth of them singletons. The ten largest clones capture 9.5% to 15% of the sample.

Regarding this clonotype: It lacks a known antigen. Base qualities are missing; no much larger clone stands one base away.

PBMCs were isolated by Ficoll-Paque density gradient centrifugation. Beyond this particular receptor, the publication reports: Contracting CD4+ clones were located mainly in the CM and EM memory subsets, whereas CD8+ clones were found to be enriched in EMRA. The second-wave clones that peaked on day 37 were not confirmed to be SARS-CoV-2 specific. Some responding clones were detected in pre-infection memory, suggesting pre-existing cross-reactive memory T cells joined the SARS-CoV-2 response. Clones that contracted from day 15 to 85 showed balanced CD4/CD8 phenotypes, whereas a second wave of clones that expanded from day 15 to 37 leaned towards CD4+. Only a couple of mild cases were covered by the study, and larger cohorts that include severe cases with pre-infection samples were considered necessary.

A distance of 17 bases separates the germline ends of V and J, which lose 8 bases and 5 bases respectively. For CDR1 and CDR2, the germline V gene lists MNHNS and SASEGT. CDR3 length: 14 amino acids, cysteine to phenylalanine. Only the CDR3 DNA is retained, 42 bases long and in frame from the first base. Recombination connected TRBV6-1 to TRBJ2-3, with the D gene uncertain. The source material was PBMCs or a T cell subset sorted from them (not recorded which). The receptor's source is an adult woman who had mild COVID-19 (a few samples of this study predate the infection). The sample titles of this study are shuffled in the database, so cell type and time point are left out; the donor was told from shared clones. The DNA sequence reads TGTGCCAGCCGGATCTTGACCCCTGGAGATACGCAGTATTTT. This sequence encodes CASRILTPGDTQYF.